The following is a T cell receptor beta chain sequence with its context. Its target is not known. These data come from a study of T cell responses to AZD1222 COVID-19 vaccine. As for the study in general: Investigators merged groups given second doses at roughly 4 or roughly 12 weeks. Whole-study results and caveats: White British donors predominated, females outnumbered males, and clonal diversity was possibly underestimated. Spike-spanning, vaccine-associated CD4 TCRs were dominant at 160-218 and 743-854.

This table comes from immunoSEQ multiplex PCR, and its TCRdb copy is limited to in-frame clones, with some not included. The table records fewer than 120,000 clones, around 90% of them present only once. The CDR3 consists of 13 residues. V shed 3 bases and J shed 5 bases, with 10 bases lying between them. Looked up from germline, CDR1 is LNHDA and CDR2 is SQIVND (reference sequence). This chain uses TRBV19 with TRBJ1-2; no clear D. This clonotype was obtained from an adult in good health. Here the sequenced sample was peripheral blood, taken on day 0 of AZD1222 vaccination. DNA of the CDR3: TGTGCCAGTAGTATGGGAAGCGGGTATGGCTACACCTTC. This translates into CASSMGSGYGYTF.